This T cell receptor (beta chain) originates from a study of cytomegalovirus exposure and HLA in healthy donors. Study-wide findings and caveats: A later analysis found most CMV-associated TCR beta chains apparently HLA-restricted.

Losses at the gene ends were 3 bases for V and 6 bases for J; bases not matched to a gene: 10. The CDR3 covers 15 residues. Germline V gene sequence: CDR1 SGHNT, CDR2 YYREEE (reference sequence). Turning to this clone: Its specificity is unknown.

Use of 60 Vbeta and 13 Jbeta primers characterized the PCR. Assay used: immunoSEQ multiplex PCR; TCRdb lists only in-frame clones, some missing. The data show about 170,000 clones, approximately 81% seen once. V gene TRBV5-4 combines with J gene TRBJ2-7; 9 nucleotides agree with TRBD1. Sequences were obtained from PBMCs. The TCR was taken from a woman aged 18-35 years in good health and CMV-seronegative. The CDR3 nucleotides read TGTGCCAGCAGCTCCCTTGGACAGGGGCTTACCGAGCAGTACTTC. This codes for CASSSLGQGLTEQYF.